This T cell receptor beta chain appears in the sequencing data of a study of shared clonotypes between healthy human individuals. Study-wide points: Among donors, sharing of clonotypes was expected to be affected by sequencing depth.

In the case of this clone: Its antigen is not identified.

How the authors handled the data: There were no quality scores in the junction-only immunoSEQ sequences, so filtering differed. Sequencing used immunoSEQ multiplex PCR; TCRdb keeps in-frame clones, though not all of them. From that table come the V and J calls and clone size; the DNA was used to work out D and trimming. Seen here are some 500,000 clones, approximately 80% observed once, and the top ten hold 12%. Free of recent acute infections or vaccinations, the donors were healthy HIV-negative adults. Within Nashville, Tennessee resided all donors, each a Caucasian adult. The material sequenced was PBMCs. The TCR originated in a woman aged 40 to 50 in good health. Some clones in this sample may be carry-over from other donors' samples.

This CDR3 is CASSPPGGGSSYNEQFF. CDR3 bases: TGTGCCAGCTCACCACCGGGGGGCGGGAGCTCCTACAATGAGCAGTTCTTC. The rearrangement joins TRBV18 to TRBJ2-1; D is perhaps TRBD2 (7 bases). The CDR3 has 17 residues. V shed 0 bases and J shed 0 bases, with 12 bases lying between them. From germline, CDR1 is KGHSH and CDR2 LQKENI.